The following is a T cell receptor (beta chain) sequence with its context. The data were obtained in a study of blood T cell repertoires in COVID-19. CDR3 length: 14 residues. The germline V and J ends were trimmed by 1 base and 4 bases, with 10 bases remaining between them. Germline CDR1 is MGHRA and CDR2 is YSYEKL. Using immunoSEQ multiplex PCR, the repertoire was profiled, and TCRdb retains in-frame clones only, with some absent. Of under 300,000 clones in the sample, approximately 85% were seen once. The sequence came from a woman in her seventies with acute or convalescent COVID-19. Specimen: peripheral blood. The V and J genes are TRBV4-1 and TRBJ1-2; a weak D match, TRBD1 (5 bases). In DNA, the CDR3 is TGCGCCAGCAGCCAAGGGACAATGGGCTATGGCTACACCTTC. This encodes CASSQGTMGYGYTF.